This T cell receptor beta chain was documented in a study of T cell repertoires in cytomegalovirus infection. Study context: Well-studied HLA-B-restricted epitopes and recently identified HLA-C-restricted epitopes of CMV were both used in the study.

The germline V gene encodes CDR1 SQVTM and CDR2 ANQGSEA. Trimming at V came to 7 bases and at J to 6 bases, leaving 5 bases not matched to a gene. The CDR3 is made up of 12 amino acids. The study, taken as a whole, reports: In two of eight donors, the top clonotype was HLA-C-restricted CMV-specific.

In TCRdb, the reads were re-called with MiXCR into one record per CDR3 protein. The sample comprises approximately 770,000 distinct CDR3 sequences, roughly 28% of which are singletons, and over 10% rests with the top ten. This clonotype was counted a few times. Its antigen is not known. The source of this sequence is a human donor in good health (CMV status not recorded). Some clones in this sample may be carry-over from other donors' samples. The source material was cultured CD8+ T cells from PBMCs, sampled from culture after CMV antigen stimulation. The V and J genes are TRBV29-1 and TRBJ2-2; 7 nucleotides match TRBD2. The CDR3 here is CSAVSGAGELFF. The CDR3 DNA sequence: TGCAGCGCCGTAAGCGGGGCCGGGGAGCTGTTTTTT.